The 30 T cell receptor beta chains presented below share a single source sample, sequenced in a study of T cells in Graves' hyperthyroidism and ophthalmopathy. Researchers took RNA transcripts and amplified the TCR beta CDR3 regions from them. TCR CDR3 underwent first-round RT-PCR with the HTBI primer set. TCRdb re-derived calls from the multiplex PCR reads in MiXCR, one entry per CDR3 protein. Among hundreds of thousands of distinct CDR3 sequences listed, about 17% were seen once. Specimen: blood. The receptor set was obtained from a woman in her thirties with Graves' hyperthyroidism.

This clonotype was recorded at least ten times. The rearrangement links TRBV27 to TRBJ2-1; the match to TRBD2 covers 10 bases. This CDR3 spans 15 amino acids. Germline CDR1 and CDR2: MNHEY and SMNVEV (reference sequence). The ends lost 6 bases at V and 6 bases at J; junction bases unmatched: 8. The CDR3 protein is CASSAISGRSNEQFF. The CDR3 DNA reads as TGTGCCAGCAGCGCTATTAGCGGGAGGTCCAATGAGCAGTTCTTC.

The V and J genes are TRBV7-2 and TRBJ1-5; TRBD1 is a possible D gene (5 bases). Trimming left V 4 bases short and J 2 bases short, with 12 bases between. This CDR3 is 15 amino acids long. The germline V gene has CDR1 SGHTA and CDR2 FQGNSA. CDR3: CASSSSGTGNQPQHF. DNA of the CDR3: TGTGCCAGCAGCTCCTCGGGGACGGGCAATCAGCCCCAGCATTTT.

The V and J genes are TRBV11-2 and TRBJ2-1; D remains ambiguous. The germline V gene encodes CDR1 SGHAT and CDR2 FQNNGV. Trimming removed 0 bases from V and 12 bases from J, with 12 bases in between. The CDR3 loop spans 13 amino acids. CDR3 bases: TGTGCCAGCAGCTTAGATGGGGAAGACGGGCAGTTCTTC. Translating gives CASSLDGEDGQFF.

The table lists this clonotype with many counts. This chain connects TRBV28 to TRBJ1-3; TRBD1 might be the D (5 bases). The V and J ends lost 2 bases and 0 bases respectively, with 8 bases between them. The CDR3 sequence is 15 residues long. CDR1 and CDR2 (germline): MDHEN, SYDVKM. CDR3: CASSLGQRSGNTIYF. In DNA, the CDR3 is TGTGCCAGCAGTTTAGGACAACGCTCTGGAAACACCATATATTTT.

This clonotype was counted at least ten times. The chain couples TRBV6-1 to TRBJ2-2, with 7 bases matching TRBD1. Germline V lookup: CDR1 MNHNS, CDR2 SASEGT. The CDR3 has 15 residues. With 4 bases clipped from V and 4 bases from J, the junction kept 6 bases outside the gene matches. CDR3 DNA sequence: TGTGCCAGCAGTGGTAGGACAGGAGTCACCGGGGAGCTGTTTTTT. Its protein product is CASSGRTGVTGELFF.

This clonotype was observed at least ten times. The rearrangement uses TRBV5-1 and TRBJ2-7; no clear D gene. Germline CDR1 and CDR2: SGHRS and YFSETQ. CDR3 size: 13 residues. Trimming pared 0 bases from V and 5 bases from J, leaving 9 bases between. The DNA of the CDR3 is TGCGCCAGCAGCTTGGTCCTCGCCCACGAGCAGTACTTC. Amino acids: CASSLVLAHEQYF.

This chain links TRBV2 with TRBJ1-6; D gene unclear. The V end lost 5 bases, the J end lost 7 bases, and 9 bases lay between the germline ends. The CDR3 loop spans 13 amino acids. In germline, CDR1 is SNHLY, CDR2 FYNNEI. This chain's CDR3 is CASSRVLNSPLHF. CDR3 DNA sequence: TGTGCCAGCAGTAGGGTGTTGAATTCACCCCTCCACTTT.

This clonotype appeared many times. J is TRBJ2-1 and V is TRBV28; D is perhaps TRBD1 (5 bases). Trimming cost V 3 bases and J 6 bases, with 18 bases left between them. CDR3 length: 16 amino acids. Per germline, CDR1 MDHEN and CDR2 SYDVKM. CDR3 protein: CASSFLGSDRTNEQFF. DNA for the CDR3: TGTGCCAGCAGTTTCTTGGGCAGTGACAGAACCAATGAGCAGTTCTTC.

In its sample, this clonotype was seen many times. The genes are TRBV7-2 and TRBJ2-1, with a possible D match to TRBD1 (6 bases). This CDR3 has 17 residues. Germline V gives CDR1 SGHTA, CDR2 FQGNSA. V was shortened by 4 bases and J by 0 bases, with 16 bases between the two germline ends. CDR3 sequence: CASSSGVVLSSYNEQFF. CDR3 in DNA: TGTGCCAGCAGCTCAGGGGTTGTGCTGAGCTCCTACAATGAGCAGTTCTTC.

This clonotype came up a few times. V usage is TRBV6-1 and J usage is TRBJ2-7; D is uncertain. CDR1 and CDR2 from the germline V gene are MNHNS and SASEGT. The CDR3 runs to 14 residues. The V end lost 1 base, the J end lost 4 bases, and 11 bases lay between the germline ends. The DNA of the CDR3 is TGTGCCAGCAGTGAAGGCCCGGGTAGGTACGAGCAGTACTTC. This gives the protein CASSEGPGRYEQYF.

Here the CDR3 reads CSARHGGGDTQYF. CDR3 coding DNA: TGCAGTGCGAGACATGGGGGGGGAGATACGCAGTATTTT. This chain joins TRBV20-1 and TRBJ2-3, with 7 bases aligning to TRBD2. The CDR3 is 13 amino acids. The germline gives CDR1 DFQATT, CDR2 SNEGSKA (reference sequence). Losses at the gene ends were 6 bases for V and 5 bases for J; bases not matched to a gene: 8.

This clonotype was observed at least ten times. The rearrangement uses TRBV7-9 and TRBJ2-3; unclear D gene. Germline lookup yields CDR1 SEHNR and CDR2 FQNEAQ (reference sequence). Trimming removed 2 bases at V and 2 bases at J, with 11 bases between. The length of the CDR3 is 15 residues. CDR3 protein: CASSLRTDPTDTQYF. In DNA, the CDR3 is TGTGCCAGCAGCTTAAGGACGGACCCCACAGATACGCAGTATTTT.

This clonotype was counted many times. The chain couples TRBV10-3 to TRBJ2-3; tentatively, D is TRBD2 (6 bases). The CDR3 consists of 15 residues. V dropped 8 bases and J dropped 2 bases, with 17 bases sitting between them. The germline V gene encodes CDR1 ENHRY and CDR2 SYGVKD. Here the CDR3 DNA reads TGTGCCATCTCCGCGGGGAACTCCTACACAGATACGCAGTATTTT. It translates to CAISAGNSYTDTQYF.

This clonotype was seen a few times. This chain connects TRBV24-1 to TRBJ2-1, with 12 bases identical to TRBD2. Germline CDR1 and CDR2: KGHDR and SFDVKD. The CDR3 contains 21 residues. J gave up 0 bases and V 0 bases, and 11 bases lay outside the gene matches. The CDR3: CATSDLRRTSGNRGSYNEQFF. For the CDR3, the DNA is TGTGCCACCAGTGATTTGAGGAGGACTAGCGGGAACCGGGGCTCCTACAATGAGCAGTTCTTC.

This clonotype has ten or more counts. The rearrangement joins TRBV7-2 to TRBJ2-7; TRBD2 matches 11 bases. Germline V CDR1 and CDR2: SGHTA, FQGNSA. V shed 5 bases and J 0 bases; nucleotides not matched to a gene: 6. The CDR3 runs to 16 residues. CDR3 region: CASSRSGRAPSYEQYF. The DNA of the CDR3 is TGTGCCAGCAGCCGTAGCGGGAGGGCCCCCTCCTACGAGCAGTACTTC.

This clonotype has ten or more counts. This chain joins TRBV29-1 and TRBJ1-1, with D hard to call. V lost 4 bases to trimming and J lost 0 bases, with 9 bases between them. Germline V gene lookup returns CDR1 SQVTM and CDR2 ANQGSEA. The CDR3 spans 13 residues. DNA of the CDR3: TGCAGCGTTGGAGGACGGATGAACACTGAAGCTTTCTTT. As protein: CSVGGRMNTEAFF.

This rearrangement joins TRBV12-3 or TRBV12-4 to TRBJ1-5; TRBD1 matches at 7 bases. V gave up 6 bases and J gave up 5 bases; unmatched junction bases: 7. CDR3 size: 14 residues. The CDR3 DNA is TGTGCCAGCAGCAACGACAGGGTGGATCAGCCCCAGCATTTT. Translated: CASSNDRVDQPQHF.

This chain links TRBV6-5 with TRBJ1-1; 7 bases are a match to TRBD1. This CDR3 spans 16 amino acids. In germline, CDR1 is MNHEY, CDR2 SVGAGI. Trimming at V came to 2 bases and at J to 1 base, leaving 7 bases not matched to a gene. CDR3 DNA sequence: TGTGCCAGCAGTTACAGGGGGCTTGGGACGAACACTGAAGCTTTCTTT. It yields the protein CASSYRGLGTNTEAFF.

The CDR3 spells CASSPPLAGGGLSTDTQYF. The CDR3 region has the DNA TGTGCCAGCTCACCACCTCTAGCGGGAGGCGGGCTAAGCACAGATACGCAGTATTTT. The genes are TRBV18 and TRBJ2-3; 11 bases map to TRBD2. The CDR3 spans 19 residues. V dropped 0 bases and J dropped 0; count of bases not matched to a gene: 8. Germline lookup yields CDR1 KGHSH and CDR2 LQKENI.

This clonotype was picked up a small number of times. The rearrangement joins TRBV20-1 to TRBJ2-2, with D perhaps being TRBD1 or TRBD2 (6 bases each). CDR1 DFQATT and CDR2 SNEGSKA come from the germline V gene (reference sequence). This CDR3 region has 17 residues. V lost 3 bases and J lost 6, with 23 bases in between. CDR3 loop: CSARRTLGGRPPGELFF. The CDR3 DNA reads TGCAGTGCTAGGAGGACTCTGGGGGGCCGTCCTCCCGGGGAGCTGTTTTTT.

This clonotype appeared many times. This chain joins TRBV2 and TRBJ2-2; 9 bases are a match to TRBD1. CDR1 is SNHLY and CDR2 is FYNNEI in the germline V gene. The CDR3 is made up of 15 amino acids. The V segment lost 6 bases and the J segment 0 bases; nucleotides outside the gene matches: 2. CDR3 nucleotide sequence: TGTGCCAGCAGGCGACAGGGGGCGAACACCGGGGAGCTGTTTTTT. Encoded protein: CASRRQGANTGELFF.

The chain links TRBV2 to TRBJ1-5, with 8 nucleotides matching TRBD1. Germline CDR1 reads SNHLY; CDR2 reads FYNNEI. This CDR3 region has 14 residues. Unmatched junction bases numbered 7, after V lost 8 bases and J lost 4 bases. CDR3: CASGPGGLNQPQHF. Written as DNA, the CDR3 is TGTGCCAGCGGACCAGGGGGCCTTAATCAGCCCCAGCATTTT.

V usage is TRBV18 and J usage is TRBJ1-4; D is perhaps TRBD1 (5 bases). The CDR3 totals 16 residues. Germline CDR1 and CDR2: KGHSH and LQKENI. V was shortened by 4 bases and J by 4 bases, with 16 bases between the two germline ends. This chain's CDR3 is CASSRKPGPDNEKLFF. CDR3 sequence (DNA): TGTGCCAGCTCACGAAAACCGGGGCCAGATAATGAAAAACTGTTTTTT.

This clonotype came up many times. This chain joins TRBV5-5 and TRBJ1-5, with a possible D match to TRBD1 (6 bases). This CDR3 is built from 16 residues. The germline V and J ends were trimmed by 0 bases and 2 bases, with 12 bases remaining between them. From germline, CDR1 is SGHKS and CDR2 YYEKEE (reference sequence). The CDR3 region is CASSLASTGGNQPQHF. The CDR3, as DNA: TGTGCCAGCAGCTTGGCCTCGACAGGAGGCAATCAGCCCCAGCATTTT.

This clonotype appeared many times. The chain is built from TRBV14 and TRBJ2-1, with 9 positions matching TRBD2. In germline, CDR1 is SGHDN, CDR2 FVKESK. The CDR3 sequence is 15 residues long. Trimming removed 1 base from V and 4 bases from J; junction bases left unmatched: 2. The CDR3 region is CASSQGLAAYNEQFF. For the CDR3, the DNA is TGTGCCAGCAGCCAAGGACTAGCGGCTTACAATGAGCAGTTCTTC.

This clonotype was counted ten times or more. CDR3 nucleotides: TGTGCCAGCAGTTTCAGGGGGCTTGTTGGTGAAAAACTGTTTTTT. Translating it yields CASSFRGLVGEKLFF. The rearrangement uses TRBV27 and TRBJ1-4; 8 positions agree with TRBD1. V shed 3 bases and J 7 bases; nucleotides not matched to a gene: 7. This CDR3 contains 15 residues. CDR1 is MNHEY and CDR2 is SMNVEV in the germline V gene (reference sequence).

On this clonotype itself: A clone one base away is much larger, so this may be a read error. The gene calls are TRBV2 and TRBJ2-7; 8 positions agree with TRBD1. The V gene's germline CDR1 is SNHLY and CDR2 FYNNEI. The CDR3 consists of 16 residues. In DNA form, the CDR3 reads TGTGCCAACAGTGAAGGGAGGACAGGGATCTCCTACGAGCAGTACTTC. This gives the protein CANSEGRTGISYEQYF.

This clonotype was seen repeatedly, ten times or more. This chain joins TRBV27 and TRBJ1-2, with D possibly matching TRBD1 (6 bases). The V end lost 5 bases, the J end lost 5 bases, and 24 bases lay between the germline ends. CDR1 is MNHEY, CDR2 SMNVEV, per germline (reference sequence). The CDR3 has 17 amino acids. The CDR3 loop reads CASSPSPGQTTGYGYTF. In nucleotides, the CDR3 is TGTGCCAGCAGTCCATCCCCCGGACAGACCACGGGATATGGCTACACCTTC.

This clonotype was seen many times. This chain joins TRBV11-2 and TRBJ2-1; TRBD1 matches at 7 bases. The CDR3 runs 15 residues. CDR1 SGHAT and CDR2 FQNNGV come from the germline V gene. With V trimmed by 1 base and J by 5 bases, 5 bases remained unmatched. DNA for the CDR3: TGTGCCAGCAGCTTAGGCCGGACAGGACACAATGAGCAGTTCTTC. This translates into CASSLGRTGHNEQFF.

This clonotype appeared a few times. This sequence joins TRBV7-9 and TRBJ2-7, with D maybe TRBD2 (5 bases). Germline V gene lookup returns CDR1 SEHNR and CDR2 FQNEAQ (reference sequence). The V and J ends lost 4 bases and 3 bases respectively, with 10 bases between them. This CDR3 is built from 13 residues. The CDR3 sequence is CASSSARGYEQYF. The CDR3 coding sequence is TGTGCCAGCAGCTCCGCTCGGGGCTACGAGCAGTACTTC.